This TCR beta chain was captured by sequencing in a study of T-cell memory formation after mild COVID-19. From the 5' RACE reads, TCRdb called clonotypes with MiXCR, one entry per CDR3 protein. This sample has fewer than 300,000 distinct CDR3 sequences, with more than 15% found just once. The germline V gene encodes CDR1 MGHRA and CDR2 YSYEKL. There are 14 residues in the CDR3. The germline V and J ends were trimmed by 0 bases and 5 bases, with 10 bases remaining between them. The V call is TRBV4-1, the J call TRBJ2-5; either TRBD1 or TRBD2 may fit D (5 bases each). The clonotype originates from a man between 18 and 29 years old who had mild COVID-19 (a few samples of this study predate the infection). Cell type and time point are not known. The sample was PBMCs or a T cell subset sorted from them (not recorded which). CDR3 coding DNA: TGCGCCAGCAGCCAAGAACACCGGGGCGAGACCCAGTACTTC. Protein product: CASSQEHRGETQYF.